This T cell receptor beta chain was captured in a study of ipilimumab plus nivolumab after autologous stem cell transplantation. Study-level results: Per the authors, repertoire, Treg and microbiota data justify further study.

The CDR3 is 15 amino acids. Germline CDR1 and CDR2: MNHNS and SASEGT. The V segment lost 6 bases and the J segment 2 bases; nucleotides outside the gene matches: 9. Method: immunoSEQ multiplex PCR; TCRdb's copy keeps in-frame clones and lacks some. The sample yields fewer than 85,000 clones, 83% seen once. Turning to this clone: Antigen: not known.

The sequencing used PBMCs, collected in a trial of ipilimumab plus nivolumab as post-transplant consolidation. This TCR was recovered from a male donor with diffuse large B-cell lymphoma. V is TRBV6-1 and J is TRBJ2-5; 7 positions agree with TRBD1. The CDR3 spells CASSLNGQVQETQYF. CDR3 DNA sequence: TGTGCCAGCAGCCTGAACGGACAGGTTCAAGAGACCCAGTACTTC.